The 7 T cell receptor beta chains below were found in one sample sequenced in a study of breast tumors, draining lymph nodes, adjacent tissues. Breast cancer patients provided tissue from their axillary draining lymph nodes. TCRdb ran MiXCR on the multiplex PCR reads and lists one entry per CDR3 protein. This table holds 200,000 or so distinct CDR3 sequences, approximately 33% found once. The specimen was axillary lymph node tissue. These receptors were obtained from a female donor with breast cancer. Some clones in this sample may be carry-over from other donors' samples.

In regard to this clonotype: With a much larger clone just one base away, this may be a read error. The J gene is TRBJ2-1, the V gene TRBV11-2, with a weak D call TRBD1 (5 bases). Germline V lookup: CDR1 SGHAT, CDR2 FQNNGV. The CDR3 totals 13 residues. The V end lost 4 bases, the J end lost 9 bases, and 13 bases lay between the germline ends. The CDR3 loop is CASSSRPDTEQFF. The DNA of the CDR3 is TGTGCCAGCAGCTCCCGGCCGGACACTGAGCAGTTCTTC.

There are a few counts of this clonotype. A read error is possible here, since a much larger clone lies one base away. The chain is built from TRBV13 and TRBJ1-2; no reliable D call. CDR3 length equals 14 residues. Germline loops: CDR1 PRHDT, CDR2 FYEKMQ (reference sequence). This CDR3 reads CVSSVYDGGFGYTF. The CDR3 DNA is TGTGTCAGCAGCGTGTACGATGGAGGGTTCGGCTACACCTTC.

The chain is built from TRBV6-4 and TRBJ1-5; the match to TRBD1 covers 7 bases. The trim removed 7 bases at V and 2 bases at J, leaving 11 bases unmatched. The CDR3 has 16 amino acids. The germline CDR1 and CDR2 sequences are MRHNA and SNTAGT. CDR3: CASNAQQGRGNQPQHF. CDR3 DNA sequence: TGTGCCAGCAACGCACAACAGGGGAGGGGCAATCAGCCCCAGCATTTT.

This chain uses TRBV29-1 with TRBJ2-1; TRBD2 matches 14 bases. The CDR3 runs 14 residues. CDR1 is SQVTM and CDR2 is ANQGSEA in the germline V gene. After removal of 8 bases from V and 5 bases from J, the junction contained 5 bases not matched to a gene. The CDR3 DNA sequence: TGCAGCCTGGGACTAGCGGGAGTTAACAATGAGCAGTTCTTC. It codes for CSLGLAGVNNEQFF.

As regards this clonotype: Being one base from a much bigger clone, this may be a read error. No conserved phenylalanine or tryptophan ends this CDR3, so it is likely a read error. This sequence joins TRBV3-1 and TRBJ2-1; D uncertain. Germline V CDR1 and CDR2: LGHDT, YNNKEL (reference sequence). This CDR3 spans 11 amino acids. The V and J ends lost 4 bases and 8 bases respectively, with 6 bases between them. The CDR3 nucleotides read TGTGCCAGCAGCCTCGGGCATGAGCAGTTCCTC. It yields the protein CASSLGHEQFL.

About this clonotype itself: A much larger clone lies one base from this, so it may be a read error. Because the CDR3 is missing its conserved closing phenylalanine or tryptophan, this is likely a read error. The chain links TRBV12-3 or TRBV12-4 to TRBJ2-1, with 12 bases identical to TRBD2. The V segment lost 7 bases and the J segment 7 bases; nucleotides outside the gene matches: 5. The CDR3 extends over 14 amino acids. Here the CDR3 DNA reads TGTGCCAGCAACCTAGCGGGAGGGGCTAATGAGCAGTTCCTC. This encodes CASNLAGGANEQFL.

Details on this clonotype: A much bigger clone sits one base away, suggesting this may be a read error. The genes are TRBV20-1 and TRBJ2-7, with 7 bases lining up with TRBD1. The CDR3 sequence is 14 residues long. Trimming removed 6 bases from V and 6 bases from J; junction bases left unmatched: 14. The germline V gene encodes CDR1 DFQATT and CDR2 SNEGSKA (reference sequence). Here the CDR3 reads CSAPPTGAATEQYF. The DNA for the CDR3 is TGCAGTGCCCCTCCCACAGGGGCGGCGACCGAGCAGTACTTC.